This T cell receptor beta chain was observed in a study of shared T cell receptors in the human thymus. Sequenced by immunoSEQ multiplex PCR; TCRdb stores in-frame clones only, minus some. This table has 700,000 to 750,000 clones, 70% to 90% appearing once. This CDR3 has 15 amino acids. The V gene's germline CDR1 is SGHKS and CDR2 YYEKEE (reference sequence). The V and J ends lost 3 bases and 7 bases respectively, with 14 bases between them. The same sample was also studied in work on human thymus T cells. According to that study: Resections removed during corrective heart surgery provided the thymus tissue used. Unrelated individuals reportedly shared highly overlapping thymic TCR repertoires.

The specimen sequenced was thymocytes. The TCR sequence derives from a girl under three years old with a congenital heart defect. This rearrangement joins TRBV5-5 to TRBJ1-6; tentatively, D is TRBD1 (6 bases). The CDR3 nucleotides read TGTGCCAGCAGCTCTGGGGGCAATGTGAATTCACCCCTCCACTTT. Its translation is CASSSGGNVNSPLHF.